The 6 T cell receptor beta chains presented below share a single source sample, sequenced in a study of shared clonotypes between healthy human individuals. The data were produced by immunoSEQ multiplex PCR, yet TCRdb's version contains in-frame clones alone and is incomplete. The sample includes over 300,000 clones, more than 75% seen only once; the top ten take 15% to 20%. Specimen: memory CD8+ T cells sorted from blood. The subset denotes: CD45RO+ cells pooled with CCR7-negative TemRA cells. All receptors come from a man aged 18 to 30 in good health.

The rearrangement joins TRBV6-7 to TRBJ1-3, with D possibly TRBD1 on 6 matching bases. TRBV6-7 is an ORF; its function is uncertain. The ends were cut back, 2 bases at V and 4 bases at J, with 18 bases in the middle. The CDR3 sequence is 17 residues long. The DNA for the CDR3 is TGTGCCAGCAGTTACGCTAAAACAGGGCTAGTAGGAAACACCATATATTTT. It encodes CASSYAKTGLVGNTIYF.

This chain connects TRBV2 to TRBJ2-3, with D possibly being TRBD2 (7 bases). Germline V lookup: CDR1 SNHLY, CDR2 FYNNEI. CDR3 length: 13 amino acids. V was shortened by 10 bases and J by 4 bases, with 15 bases between the two germline ends. CDR3 in DNA: TGTGCCAACACGGGGGGCGACTCAGATACGCAGTATTTT. Its protein is CANTGGDSDTQYF. The whole variable domain, filled in from reference TRBV2 and TRBJ2-3, reads EPEVTQTPSHQVTQMGQEVILRCVPISNHLYFYWYRQILGQKVEFLVSFYNNEISEKSEIFDDQFSVERPDGSNFTLKIRSTKLEDSAMYFCANTGGDSDTQYFGPGTRLTVL.

V and J are TRBV7-6 and TRBJ2-3; unclear D gene. Germline V gives CDR1 SGHVS, CDR2 FNYEAQ. The CDR3 spans 14 residues. Trimming removed 4 bases at V and 3 bases at J, with 11 bases between. This CDR3 is CASSSRVGTDTQYF. In nucleotides, the CDR3 is TGTGCCAGCAGCTCAAGGGTAGGGACAGATACGCAGTATTTT.

This clone came up once. The rearrangement joins TRBV10-1 to TRBJ2-7, with TRBD2 as a possible D gene (5 bases). V lost 3 bases and J 6 bases, leaving 12 bases between the germline ends. This CDR3 spans 13 amino acids. Germline assignment: CDR1 WNHNN and CDR2 SYGVQD (reference sequence). The CDR3 DNA sequence: TGCGCCAGCAGTGAAACAGAGGGCTCCGAGCAGTACTTC. It is translated as CASSETEGSEQYF.

V gene TRBV30 combines with J gene TRBJ2-7; D is tentatively TRBD1 or TRBD2 (5 bases each). V was cut by 0 bases and J by 2 bases, with 11 bases left in between. CDR1 GTSNPN and CDR2 SVGIG come from the germline V gene (reference sequence). The length of the CDR3 is 14 residues. The CDR3 reads CAWSVWDGPYEQYF. Written as DNA, the CDR3 is TGTGCCTGGAGTGTATGGGACGGTCCCTACGAGCAGTACTTC. The full variable domain, rest sourced from reference TRBV30 and TRBJ2-7, is SQTIHQWPATLVQPVGSPLSLECTVEGTSNPNLYWYRQAAGRGLQLLFYSVGIGQISSEVPQNLSASRPQDRQFILSSKKLLLSDSGFYLCAWSVWDGPYEQYFGPGTRLTVT.

The chain carries TRBV9 and TRBJ1-2, with 8 bases fitting TRBD1. Unmatched junction bases numbered 10, after V lost 0 bases and J lost 3 bases. Germline V gene data show CDR1 as SGDLS and CDR2 as YYNGEE. The CDR3 consists of 17 residues. The CDR3, as DNA: TGTGCCAGCAGCGTAGCTGAGGACAGGGAGGTGGACTATGGCTACACCTTC. Translation gives CASSVAEDREVDYGYTF. The full variable domain, completed using reference TRBV9 and TRBJ1-2, is DSGVTQTPKHLITATGQRVTLRCSPRSGDLSVYWYQQSLDQGLQFLIQYYNGEERAKGNILERFSAQQFPDLHSELNLSSLELGDSALYFCASSVAEDREVDYGYTFGSGTRLTVV.